The 18 T cell receptor beta chains reported below all come from one sample, sequenced in a study of T cell clonality in common variable immunodeficiency. Here immunoSEQ multiplex PCR was the method, and the copy in TCRdb shows in-frame clones only, minus some. The profile covers around 42,000 clones, none occurring a single time. Sequenced input: peripheral blood mononuclear cells. These receptors were taken from a person between 18 and 75 years old in good health.

This clone occurred many times. The DNA ends 3 residues before the CDR3 does, and the rest of the CDR3 is filled in from the germline J gene. The genes are TRBV18 and TRBJ2-5; D call uncertain. The germline gives CDR1 KGHSH, CDR2 LQKENI. This CDR3 is 13 amino acids long. Trimming removed 3 bases from V and 5 bases from J, with 10 bases in between. CDR3 amino acids: CASSPGNRETQYF. CDR3 bases read: TGTGCCAGCTCACCCGGTAACCGGGAGACC.

The table lists this clone with many counts. The sequence runs out 3 residues before the end of the CDR3; the remainder is reconstructed from the germline J gene. The chain carries TRBV20-1 and TRBJ2-1; TRBD2 aligns across 8 bases. The CDR3 is made up of 16 amino acids. V gave up 2 bases and J gave up 0 bases; unmatched junction bases: 6. Looked up from germline, CDR1 is DFQATT and CDR2 is SNEGSKA (reference sequence). The CDR3 reads CSARQRGPSSYNEQFF. The sequenced CDR3 bases are TGCAGTGCTAGACAGCGGGGGCCGAGCTCCTACAATGAG.

There are many counts of this clone. The DNA ends 3 residues before the CDR3 does, and the rest of the CDR3 is filled in from the germline J gene. This chain connects TRBV4-1 to TRBJ2-7; D not resolved. The CDR3 consists of 12 residues. Germline-derived CDR1 and CDR2 are MGHRA and YSYEKL. Trimming left V 0 bases short and J 6 bases short, with 6 bases between. The CDR3 is CASSQDRGEQYF. The sequenced part of the CDR3 DNA is TGCGCCAGCAGCCAAGATCGCGGCGAG.

This clone was seen many times. The read ends 3 residues early relative to the CDR3; the germline J gene fills the gap. The genes are TRBV20-1 and TRBJ2-1; TRBD2 matches at 13 bases. Germline CDR1 and CDR2: DFQATT and SNEGSKA (reference sequence). Losses at the gene ends were 5 bases for V and 3 bases for J; bases not matched to a gene: 16. This CDR3 region has 19 residues. CDR3 DNA, as far as it was read: TGCAGTGCTTGGCCTACCGGGACTAGCGGGGCCTTATTCTACAATGAG. Protein sequence: CSAWPTGTSGALFYNE. The whole CDR3 sequence is CSAWPTGTSGALFYNEQFF.

Comment on this clone: The missing CDR3 end, 3 residues past where the read stops, is filled in from the germline J gene. The rearrangement joins TRBV20-1 to TRBJ2-3, with 10 bases lining up with TRBD1. Germline V CDR1 and CDR2: DFQATT, SNEGSKA (reference sequence). CDR3 size: 15 residues. Partial CDR3 DNA: TGCAGTGCCATGCTTAGACAGGGGGCTTTGGAGACG. Its translation is CSAMLRQGALET. The complete CDR3 reads CSAMLRQGALETQYF.

This clone was recorded many times. The read terminates 3 residues before the CDR3 end, so the remaining end is supplied by the germline J gene. This sequence joins TRBV19 and TRBJ2-7; TRBD1 is a possible D gene (7 bases). From germline, CDR1 is LNHDA and CDR2 SQIVND (reference sequence). This CDR3 is built from 19 residues. V was shortened by 3 bases and J by 5 bases, with 29 bases between the two germline ends. Incomplete CDR3 DNA: TGTGCCAGTAGTATTAGAGGGGGCATCGGTACTAGCCCCCGGGACGAG. This gives the protein CASSIRGGIGTSPRDE. The full CDR3 sequence reads CASSIRGGIGTSPRDEQYF.

This clone has at least ten counts. The read halts 3 residues ahead of the CDR3 end, with the missing end drawn from the germline J gene. The chain links TRBV7-3 to TRBJ1-2; 7 bases fit TRBD1. V lost 5 bases, J lost 7 bases, and 10 bases stayed unmatched. The CDR3 length is 14 residues. The V gene's germline CDR1 is SGHTA and CDR2 FQGTGA. This CDR3 is CASSPRGLGSGYTF. CDR3 bases read: TGTGCCAGCAGCCCGAGGGGGCTTGGGAGTGGC.

This clone was picked up many times. With the read ending 3 residues before the CDR3 end, the germline J gene is used to fill in that end. V and J are TRBV5-1 and TRBJ1-6; possible D gene TRBD1, 6 bases. The CDR3 is made up of 15 amino acids. V lost 4 bases, J lost 5 bases, and 13 bases lay in between. Germline loops: CDR1 SGHRS, CDR2 YFSETQ. The CDR3 spells CASSDDRPHNSPLHF. CDR3 bases read: TGCGCCAGCAGCGACGACAGGCCTCATAATTCACCC.

This clone was seen repeatedly, ten times or more. The sequenced fragment ends 3 residues before the CDR3 boundary, so the rest is inferred from the germline J gene. The gene calls are TRBV5-1 and TRBJ2-2; 7 bases match TRBD1. Losses at the gene ends were 1 base for V and 7 bases for J; bases not matched to a gene: 7. Germline V gene lookup returns CDR1 SGHRS and CDR2 YFSETQ. The CDR3 runs 15 residues. The CDR3 sequence: CASSLKNRGSGELFF. The CDR3 DNA, read in part, is TGCGCCAGCAGCTTGAAGAACAGGGGTAGCGGGGAG.

This clone was detected ten times or more. The CDR3 end is not reached by the read, which stops 3 residues before it; the germline J gene fills it in. The chain uses TRBV30 and TRBJ1-2; unclear D gene. In germline, CDR1 is GTSNPN, CDR2 SVGIG (reference sequence). This CDR3 is built from 15 residues. The chain's CDR3 is CAWSVAGTFTDTYTF. CDR3 DNA (partial): TGTGCCTGGAGTGTAGCCGGAACCTTCACAGATACC.

This clone was seen repeatedly, ten times or more. The read ends 3 residues early relative to the CDR3; the germline J gene fills the gap. This chain connects TRBV7-2 to TRBJ1-1; 8 bases are shared with TRBD1. Trimming removed 1 base from V and 5 bases from J; junction bases left unmatched: 0. The CDR3 sequence is 13 residues long. Germline CDR1 is SGHTA and CDR2 is FQGNSA. The sequenced part of the CDR3 DNA is TGTGCCAGCAGCTTAGACAGGGGGACTGAA. Protein product: CASSLDRGTE. The full CDR3 sequence reads CASSLDRGTEAFF.

This clone was seen repeatedly, ten times or more. Read coverage stops 3 residues before the CDR3 terminus; the germline J gene supplies the remainder. This chain links TRBV10-1 with TRBJ2-3; TRBD2 matches at 12 bases. Germline values: CDR1 WNHNN, CDR2 SYGVQD (reference sequence). V trimming: 0 bases; J trimming: 1 base; junction bases outside the gene matches: 5. This CDR3 has 18 amino acids. The CDR3 sequence: CASSESRTSGTRTDTQYF. Partial CDR3 DNA: TGCGCCAGCAGTGAGTCGAGGACTAGCGGGACTCGCACAGATACG.

This clone has a count of ten or more. The read ends 3 residues early relative to the CDR3; the germline J gene fills the gap. The sample carries other DNA sequences with the same CDR3. The chain links TRBV18 to TRBJ2-3; 13 nucleotides match TRBD2. The V and J ends lost 3 bases and 6 bases, in that order; junction bases with no gene match: 6. The length of the CDR3 is 16 residues. Germline V CDR1 and CDR2: KGHSH, LQKENI. The sequenced CDR3 bases are TGTGCCAGCTCACCCCGGACTAGCGGGAGTACGGATACG. Translated: CASSPRTSGSTDT. The full CDR3 is CASSPRTSGSTDTQYF. The whole variable domain, filled in from reference TRBV18 and TRBJ2-3, reads NAGVMQNPRHLVRRRGQEARLRCSPMKGHSHVYWYRQLPEEGLKFMVYLQKENIIDESGMPKERFSAEFPKEGPSILRIQQVVRGDSAAYFCASSPRTSGSTDTQYFGPGTRLTVL.

This clone was counted at least ten times. The missing CDR3 end, 3 residues past where the read stops, is filled in from the germline J gene. The J gene is TRBJ1-1, the V gene TRBV30; D is undetermined. Germline CDR1 and CDR2: GTSNPN and SVGIG (reference sequence). V was trimmed by 4 bases and J by 3 bases, leaving 18 bases between them. The CDR3 totals 15 residues. CDR3 DNA, as far as it was read: TGTGCCTGGAAGGCCCCCCCAGGAAGGGACACTGAA. Amino acids: CAWKAPPGRDTE. The whole CDR3 is CAWKAPPGRDTEAFF.

This clone rates as medium-sized. With the read ending 3 residues before the CDR3 end, the germline J gene is used to fill in that end. The V gene is TRBV6-1, the J gene TRBJ1-2, with 9 bases lining up with TRBD1. J was trimmed by 4 bases and V by 4 bases; bases with no gene match: 4. This CDR3 has 14 residues. Germline V lookup: CDR1 MNHNS, CDR2 SASEGT. The CDR3 spells CASSVGQGGYGYTF. The CDR3 DNA, read in part, is TGTGCCAGCAGTGTGGGACAGGGAGGCTATGGC.

This clone was observed at least ten times. The CDR3 goes on 3 residues after the read ends, and that part is filled in from the germline J gene. Distinct nucleotide sequences in the sample also encode this CDR3. The chain couples TRBV5-1 to TRBJ2-5; TRBD1 aligns across 7 bases. After removal of 4 bases from V and 1 base from J, the junction contained 7 bases not matched to a gene. Per the germline V gene, CDR1 is SGHRS and CDR2 is YFSETQ. The CDR3 loop spans 15 amino acids. This CDR3 reads CASSVPTGAQETQYF. The covered CDR3 bases are TGCGCCAGCAGCGTGCCCACAGGGGCCCAAGAGACC.

This clone was observed at least ten times. The CDR3 is cut off 3 residues early in the read; its end comes from the germline J gene. The chain employs TRBV19 and TRBJ2-2, with 9 bases fitting TRBD1. Germline lookup yields CDR1 LNHDA and CDR2 SQIVND (reference sequence). The CDR3 is made up of 16 amino acids. Losses at the gene ends were 5 bases for V and 5 bases for J; bases not matched to a gene: 9. CDR3 DNA (partial): TGTGCCAGTAGTGGAATTACAGGGGGCAAAACCGGGGAG. It is translated as CASSGITGGKTGE. The complete CDR3 sequence is CASSGITGGKTGELFF.

A few counts support this clone. The CDR3 is CASRPRTSEQYF. The DNA read from the CDR3 is TGTGCCAGCAGGCCTAGGACTAGCGAG. The V and J genes are TRBV7-2 and TRBJ2-7, with 7 bases identical to TRBD2. The read comes to an end 3 residues before the CDR3 does, leaving the germline J gene to fill in the end. The V segment lost 6 bases and the J segment 6 bases; nucleotides outside the gene matches: 5. The germline V gene has CDR1 SGHTA and CDR2 FQGNSA. CDR3 length: 12 amino acids.